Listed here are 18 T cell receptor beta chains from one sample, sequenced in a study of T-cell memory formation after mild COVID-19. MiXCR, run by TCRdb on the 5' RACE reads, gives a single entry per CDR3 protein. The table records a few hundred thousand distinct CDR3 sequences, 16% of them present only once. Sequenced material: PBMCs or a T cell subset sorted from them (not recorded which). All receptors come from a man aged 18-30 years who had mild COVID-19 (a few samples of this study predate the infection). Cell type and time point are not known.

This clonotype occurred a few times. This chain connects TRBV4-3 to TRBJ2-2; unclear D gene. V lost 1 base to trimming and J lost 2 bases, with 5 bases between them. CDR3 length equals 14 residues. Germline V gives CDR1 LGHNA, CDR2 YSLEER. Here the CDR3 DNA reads TGCGCCAGCAGCCAAGTCACAAACACCGGGGAGCTGTTTTTT. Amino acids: CASSQVTNTGELFF.

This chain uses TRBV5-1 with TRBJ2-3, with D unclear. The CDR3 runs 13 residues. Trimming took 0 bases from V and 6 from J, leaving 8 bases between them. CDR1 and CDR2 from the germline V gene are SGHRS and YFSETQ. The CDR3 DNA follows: TGCGCCAGCAGCTTGGTAATTTTGGATACGCAGTATTTT. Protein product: CASSLVILDTQYF.

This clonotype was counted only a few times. CDR3: CSARQNTEAFF. The CDR3 DNA reads TGCAGTGCTAGACAGAACACTGAAGCTTTCTTT. V and J are TRBV20-1 and TRBJ1-1; D remains ambiguous. With 2 bases removed from V and 1 base from J, the gap between germline ends came to 2 bases. CDR3 size: 11 residues. CDR1 and CDR2 from the germline V gene are DFQATT and SNEGSKA (reference sequence).

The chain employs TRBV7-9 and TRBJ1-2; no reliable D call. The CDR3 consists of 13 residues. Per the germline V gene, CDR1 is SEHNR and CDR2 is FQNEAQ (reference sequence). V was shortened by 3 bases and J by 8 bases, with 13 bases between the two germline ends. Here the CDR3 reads CASSLTVDGGYTF. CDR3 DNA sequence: TGTGCCAGCAGCTTGACCGTGGACGGCGGCTACACCTTC.

The CDR3 region is CASSFTGLWSNEQFF. CDR3 coding DNA: TGTGCCAGCAGTTTTACGGGGCTGTGGTCCAATGAGCAGTTCTTC. The genes are TRBV12-3 or TRBV12-4 and TRBJ2-1, with D tentatively TRBD1 or TRBD2 (5 bases each). Trimming stripped 3 bases from V and 6 bases from J, with 15 bases between. The CDR3 spans 15 residues.

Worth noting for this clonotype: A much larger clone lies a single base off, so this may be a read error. CDR3 region: CSASLPGTQYF. CDR3 nucleotide sequence: TGCAGTGCTAGTTTACCGGGTACGCAGTATTTT. V is TRBV20-1 and J is TRBJ2-3; D unresolved. Germline loops: CDR1 DFQATT, CDR2 SNEGSKA (reference sequence). Deletions cut 3 bases from V and 8 bases from J, with 9 bases between. The CDR3 length is 11 residues.

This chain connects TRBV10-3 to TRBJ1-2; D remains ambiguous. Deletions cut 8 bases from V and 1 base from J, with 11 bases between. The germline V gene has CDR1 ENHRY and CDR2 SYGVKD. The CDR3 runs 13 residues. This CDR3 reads CAIGGTSNYGYTF. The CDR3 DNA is TGTGCCATCGGTGGAACAAGTAACTATGGCTACACCTTC.

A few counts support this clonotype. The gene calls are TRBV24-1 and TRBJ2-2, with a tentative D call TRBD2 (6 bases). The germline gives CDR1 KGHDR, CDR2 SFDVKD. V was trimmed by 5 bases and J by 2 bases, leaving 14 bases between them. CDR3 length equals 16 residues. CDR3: CATSAAGTVNTGELFF. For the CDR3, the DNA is TGTGCCACCAGTGCCGCCGGGACTGTAAACACCGGGGAGCTGTTTTTT.

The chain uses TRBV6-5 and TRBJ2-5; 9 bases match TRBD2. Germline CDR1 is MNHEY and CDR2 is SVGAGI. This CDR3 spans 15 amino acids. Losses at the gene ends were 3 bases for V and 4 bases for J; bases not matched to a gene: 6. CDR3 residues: CASSYRGAGGETQYF. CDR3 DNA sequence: TGTGCCAGCAGTTATAGGGGAGCGGGGGGAGAGACCCAGTACTTC.

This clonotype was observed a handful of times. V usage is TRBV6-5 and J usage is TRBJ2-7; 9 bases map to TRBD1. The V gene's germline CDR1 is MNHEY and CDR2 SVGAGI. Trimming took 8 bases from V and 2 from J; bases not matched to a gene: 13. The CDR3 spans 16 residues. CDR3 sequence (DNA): TGTGCCAGCTTTCCTTCGGACAGGGGATTCCCCTACGAGCAGTACTTC. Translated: CASFPSDRGFPYEQYF.

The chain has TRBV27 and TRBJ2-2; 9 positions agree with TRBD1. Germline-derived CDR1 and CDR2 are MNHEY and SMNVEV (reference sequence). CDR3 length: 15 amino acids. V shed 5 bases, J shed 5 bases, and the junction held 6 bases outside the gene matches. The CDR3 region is CASSKQGARTGELFF. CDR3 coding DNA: TGTGCCAGCAGTAAACAGGGGGCGCGGACCGGGGAGCTGTTTTTT.

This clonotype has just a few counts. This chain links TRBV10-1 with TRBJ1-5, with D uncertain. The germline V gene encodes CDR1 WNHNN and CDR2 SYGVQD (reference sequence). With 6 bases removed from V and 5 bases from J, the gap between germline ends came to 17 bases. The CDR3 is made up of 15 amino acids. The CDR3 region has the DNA TGCGCCAGCAGGTCCACGGTGGGCTTGCATCAGCCCCAGCATTTT. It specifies CASRSTVGLHQPQHF.

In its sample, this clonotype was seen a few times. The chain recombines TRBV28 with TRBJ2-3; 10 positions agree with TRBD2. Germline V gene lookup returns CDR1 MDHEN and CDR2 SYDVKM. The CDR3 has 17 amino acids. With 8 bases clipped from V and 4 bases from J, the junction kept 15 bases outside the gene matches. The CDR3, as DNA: TGTGCCAGCTCGAGCCGAGCTAGCGGGGGAATTTCAGATACGCAGTATTTT. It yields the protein CASSSRASGGISDTQYF.

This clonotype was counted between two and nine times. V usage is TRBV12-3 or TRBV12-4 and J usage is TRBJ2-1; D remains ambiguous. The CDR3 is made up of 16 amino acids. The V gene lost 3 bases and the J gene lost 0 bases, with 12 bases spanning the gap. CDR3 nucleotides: TGTGCCAGCAGTTTTACCGAGGACCCCTCCTACAATGAGCAGTTCTTC. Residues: CASSFTEDPSYNEQFF.

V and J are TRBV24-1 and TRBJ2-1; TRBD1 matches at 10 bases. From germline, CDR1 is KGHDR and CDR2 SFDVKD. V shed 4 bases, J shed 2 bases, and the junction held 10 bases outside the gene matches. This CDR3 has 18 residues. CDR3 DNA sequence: TGTGCCACCAGTGACCGAACTCCCGGGACAGGGGCCTACAATGAGCAGTTCTTC. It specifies CATSDRTPGTGAYNEQFF.

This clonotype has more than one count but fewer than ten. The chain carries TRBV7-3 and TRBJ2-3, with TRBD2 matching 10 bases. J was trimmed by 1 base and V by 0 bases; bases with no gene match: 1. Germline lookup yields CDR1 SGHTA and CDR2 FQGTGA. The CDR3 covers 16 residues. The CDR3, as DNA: TGTGCCAGCAGCTTAACCCTAGCGGGGGGCACAGATACGCAGTATTTT. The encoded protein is CASSLTLAGGTDTQYF.

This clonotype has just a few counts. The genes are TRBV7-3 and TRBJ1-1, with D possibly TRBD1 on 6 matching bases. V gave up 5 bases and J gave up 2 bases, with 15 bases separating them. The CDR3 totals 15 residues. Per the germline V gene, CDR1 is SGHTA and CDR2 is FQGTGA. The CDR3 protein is CASSRDAGQNTEAFF. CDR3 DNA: TGTGCCAGCAGCAGAGACGCGGGACAAAACACTGAAGCTTTCTTT.

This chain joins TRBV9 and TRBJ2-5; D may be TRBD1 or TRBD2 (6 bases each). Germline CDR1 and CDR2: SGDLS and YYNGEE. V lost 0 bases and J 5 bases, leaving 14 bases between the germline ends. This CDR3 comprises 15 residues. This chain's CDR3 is CASSVAWGAPETQYF. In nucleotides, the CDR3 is TGTGCCAGCAGCGTAGCTTGGGGGGCGCCTGAGACCCAGTACTTC.